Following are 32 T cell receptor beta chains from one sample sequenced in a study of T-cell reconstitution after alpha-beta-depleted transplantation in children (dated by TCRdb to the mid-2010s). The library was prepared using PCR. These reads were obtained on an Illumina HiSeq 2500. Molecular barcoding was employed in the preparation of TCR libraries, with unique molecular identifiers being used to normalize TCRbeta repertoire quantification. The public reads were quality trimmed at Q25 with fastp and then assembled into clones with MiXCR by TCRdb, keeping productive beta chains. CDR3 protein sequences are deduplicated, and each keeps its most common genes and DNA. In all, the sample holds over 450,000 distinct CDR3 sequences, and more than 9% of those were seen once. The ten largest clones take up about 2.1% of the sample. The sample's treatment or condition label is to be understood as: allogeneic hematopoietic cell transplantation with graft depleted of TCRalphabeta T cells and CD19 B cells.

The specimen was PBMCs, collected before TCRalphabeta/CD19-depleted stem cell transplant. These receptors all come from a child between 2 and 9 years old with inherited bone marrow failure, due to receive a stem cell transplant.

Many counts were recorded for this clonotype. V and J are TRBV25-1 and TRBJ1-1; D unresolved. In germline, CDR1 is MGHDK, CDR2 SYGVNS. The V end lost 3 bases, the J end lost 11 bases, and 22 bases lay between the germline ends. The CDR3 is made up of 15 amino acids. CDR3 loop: CASSDSKTWDLDAFF. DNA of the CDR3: TGTGCCAGCAGTGACTCGAAAACATGGGATCTGGATGCTTTCTTT.

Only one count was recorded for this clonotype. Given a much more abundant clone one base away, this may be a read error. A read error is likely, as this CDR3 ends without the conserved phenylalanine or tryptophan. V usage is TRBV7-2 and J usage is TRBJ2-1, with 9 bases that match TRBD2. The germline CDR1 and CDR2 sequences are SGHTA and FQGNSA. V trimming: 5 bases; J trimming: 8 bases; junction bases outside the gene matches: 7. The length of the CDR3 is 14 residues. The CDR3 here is CASSAGTSWHEQFL. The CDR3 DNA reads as TGTGCCAGCAGCGCAGGGACTAGCTGGCATGAGCAGTTCTTA.

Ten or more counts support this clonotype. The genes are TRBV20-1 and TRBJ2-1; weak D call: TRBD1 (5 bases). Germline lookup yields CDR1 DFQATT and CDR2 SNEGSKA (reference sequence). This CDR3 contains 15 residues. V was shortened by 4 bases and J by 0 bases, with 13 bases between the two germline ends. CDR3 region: CSATVGRGSYNEQFF. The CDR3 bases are TGCAGTGCTACTGTTGGAAGGGGCTCCTACAATGAGCAGTTCTTC.

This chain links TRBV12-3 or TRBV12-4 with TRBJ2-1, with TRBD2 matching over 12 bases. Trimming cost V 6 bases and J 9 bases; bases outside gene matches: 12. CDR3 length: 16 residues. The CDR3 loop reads CASRRGLAGLGGEQFF. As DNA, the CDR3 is TGTGCCAGCAGACGCGGACTAGCGGGGTTGGGTGGTGAGCAGTTCTTC.

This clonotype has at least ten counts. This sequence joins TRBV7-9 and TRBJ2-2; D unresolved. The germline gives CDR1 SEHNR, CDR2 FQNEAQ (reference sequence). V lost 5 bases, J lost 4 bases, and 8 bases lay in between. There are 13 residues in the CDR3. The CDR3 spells CASSQFFTGELFF. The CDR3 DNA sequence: TGTGCCAGCAGCCAGTTTTTCACCGGGGAGCTGTTTTTT.

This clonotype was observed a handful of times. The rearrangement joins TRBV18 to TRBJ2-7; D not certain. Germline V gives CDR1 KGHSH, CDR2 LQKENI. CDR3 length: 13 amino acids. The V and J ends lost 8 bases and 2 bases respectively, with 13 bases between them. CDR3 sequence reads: CASTPSAAYEQYF. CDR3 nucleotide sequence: TGTGCCAGCACCCCAAGCGCCGCCTACGAGCAGTACTTC.

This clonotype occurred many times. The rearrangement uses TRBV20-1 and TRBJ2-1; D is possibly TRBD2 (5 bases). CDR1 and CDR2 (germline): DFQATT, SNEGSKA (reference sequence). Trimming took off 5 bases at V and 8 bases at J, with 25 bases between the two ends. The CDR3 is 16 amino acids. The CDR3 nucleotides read TGCAGTGCTCCTTGGGAGTGGCTAGGAGGTTTTGATGAGCAGTTCTTC. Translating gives CSAPWEWLGGFDEQFF.

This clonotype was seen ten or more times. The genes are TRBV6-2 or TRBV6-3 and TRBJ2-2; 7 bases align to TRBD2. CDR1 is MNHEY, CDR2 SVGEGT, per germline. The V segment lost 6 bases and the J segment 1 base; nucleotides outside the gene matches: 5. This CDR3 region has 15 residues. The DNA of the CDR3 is TGTGCCAGCAGCTACGGGGGGATGAACACCGGGGAGCTGTTTTTT. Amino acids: CASSYGGMNTGELFF.

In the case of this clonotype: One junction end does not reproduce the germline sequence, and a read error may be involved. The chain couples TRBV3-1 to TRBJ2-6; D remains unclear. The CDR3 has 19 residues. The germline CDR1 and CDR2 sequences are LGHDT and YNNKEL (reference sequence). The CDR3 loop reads CTSRYSPTRAHSGANVLTF. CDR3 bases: TGTACCAGCAGATATTCCCCTACGAGAGCCCACTCTGGGGCCAACGTCCTGACTTTC.

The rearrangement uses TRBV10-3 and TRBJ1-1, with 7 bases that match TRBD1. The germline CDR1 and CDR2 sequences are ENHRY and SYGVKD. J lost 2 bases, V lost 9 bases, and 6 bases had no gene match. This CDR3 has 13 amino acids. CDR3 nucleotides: TGTGCCATGACCGGACAGGCTAACACTGAAGCTTTCTTT. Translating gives CAMTGQANTEAFF.

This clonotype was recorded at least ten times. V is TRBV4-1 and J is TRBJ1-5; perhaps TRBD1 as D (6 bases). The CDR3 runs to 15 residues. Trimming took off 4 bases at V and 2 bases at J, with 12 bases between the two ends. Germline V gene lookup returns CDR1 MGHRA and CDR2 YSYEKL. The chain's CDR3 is CASSPEGGRNQPQHF. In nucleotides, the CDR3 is TGCGCCAGCAGCCCGGAGGGGGGCCGCAATCAGCCCCAGCATTTT.

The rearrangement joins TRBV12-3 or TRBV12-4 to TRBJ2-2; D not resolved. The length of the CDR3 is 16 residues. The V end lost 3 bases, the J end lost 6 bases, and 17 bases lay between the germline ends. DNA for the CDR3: TGTGCCAGCAGTTTGTCGCTAGGCCTTATATCCGGGGAGCTGTTTTTT. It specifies CASSLSLGLISGELFF.

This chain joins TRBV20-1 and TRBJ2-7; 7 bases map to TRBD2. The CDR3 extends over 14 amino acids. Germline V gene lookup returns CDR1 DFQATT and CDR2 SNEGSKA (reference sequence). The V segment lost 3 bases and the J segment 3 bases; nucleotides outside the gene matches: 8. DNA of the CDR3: TGCAGTGCTAGGCATAGCGGGCATTTCTACGAGCAGTACTTC. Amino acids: CSARHSGHFYEQYF.

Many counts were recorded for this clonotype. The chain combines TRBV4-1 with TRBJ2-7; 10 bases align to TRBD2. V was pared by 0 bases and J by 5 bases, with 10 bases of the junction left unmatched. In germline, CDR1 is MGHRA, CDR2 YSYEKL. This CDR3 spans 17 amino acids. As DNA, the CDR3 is TGCGCCAGCAGCCAAGACCACACGACTAGCGGGTCCCACGAGCAGTACTTC. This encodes CASSQDHTTSGSHEQYF.

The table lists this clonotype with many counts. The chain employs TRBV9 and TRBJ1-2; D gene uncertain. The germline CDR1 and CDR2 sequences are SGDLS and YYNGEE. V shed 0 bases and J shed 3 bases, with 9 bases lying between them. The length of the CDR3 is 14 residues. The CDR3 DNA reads TGTGCCAGCAGCGTAGCTTTAGAGGACTATGGCTACACCTTC. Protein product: CASSVALEDYGYTF.

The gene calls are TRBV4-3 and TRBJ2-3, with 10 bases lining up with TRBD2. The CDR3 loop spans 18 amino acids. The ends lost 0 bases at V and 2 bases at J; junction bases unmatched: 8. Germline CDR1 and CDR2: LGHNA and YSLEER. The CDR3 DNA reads TGCGCCAGCAGCCAAGATCGGCCTAGCGGGAGTACCACAGATACGCAGTATTTT. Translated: CASSQDRPSGSTTDTQYF.

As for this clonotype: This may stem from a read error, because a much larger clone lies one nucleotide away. For the CDR3, the DNA is TGTGCCAGCAGTCTTCAGGGGCCTGACTACGGGCAGTACTTC. Translating it yields CASSLQGPDYGQYF. The chain carries TRBV6-2 or TRBV6-3 and TRBJ2-7; D is perhaps TRBD1 (6 bases). The length of the CDR3 is 14 residues. Germline V lookup: CDR1 MNHEY, CDR2 SVGEGT.

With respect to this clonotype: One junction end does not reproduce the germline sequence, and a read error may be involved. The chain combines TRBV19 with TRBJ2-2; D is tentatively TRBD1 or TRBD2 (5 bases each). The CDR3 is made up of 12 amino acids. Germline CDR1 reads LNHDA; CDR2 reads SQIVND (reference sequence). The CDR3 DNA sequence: TGTGCAGGCGTCGCGAACACCGGGGACCTGTTTTTT. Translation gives CAGVANTGDLFF.

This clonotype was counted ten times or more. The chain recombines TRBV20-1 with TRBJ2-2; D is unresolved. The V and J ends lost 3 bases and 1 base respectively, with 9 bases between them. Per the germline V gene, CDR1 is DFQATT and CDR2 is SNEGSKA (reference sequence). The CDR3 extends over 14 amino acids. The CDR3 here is CSASSVGNTGELFF. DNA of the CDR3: TGCAGTGCTAGTTCCGTCGGGAACACCGGGGAGCTGTTTTTT.

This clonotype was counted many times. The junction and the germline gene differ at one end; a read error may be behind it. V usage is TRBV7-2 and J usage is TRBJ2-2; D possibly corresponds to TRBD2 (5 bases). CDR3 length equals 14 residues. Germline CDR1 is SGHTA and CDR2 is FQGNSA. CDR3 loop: CASSYQTNTGELFF. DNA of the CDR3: TGTGCCAGCAGCTACCAGACTAACACCGGGGAGCTTTTTTTT.

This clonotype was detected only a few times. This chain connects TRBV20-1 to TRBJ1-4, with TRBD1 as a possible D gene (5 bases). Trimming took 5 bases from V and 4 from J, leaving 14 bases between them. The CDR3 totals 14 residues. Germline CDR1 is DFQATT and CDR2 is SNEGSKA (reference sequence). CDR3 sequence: CSACRQLDNEKLFF. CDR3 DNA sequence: TGCAGTGCTTGCAGACAGCTCGATAATGAAAAACTGTTTTTT.

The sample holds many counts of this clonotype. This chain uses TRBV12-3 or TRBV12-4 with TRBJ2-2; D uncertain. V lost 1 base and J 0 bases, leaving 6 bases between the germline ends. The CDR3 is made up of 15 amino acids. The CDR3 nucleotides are TGTGCCAGCAGTTTAGATTGGGCGAACACCGGGGAGCTGTTTTTT. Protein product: CASSLDWANTGELFF.

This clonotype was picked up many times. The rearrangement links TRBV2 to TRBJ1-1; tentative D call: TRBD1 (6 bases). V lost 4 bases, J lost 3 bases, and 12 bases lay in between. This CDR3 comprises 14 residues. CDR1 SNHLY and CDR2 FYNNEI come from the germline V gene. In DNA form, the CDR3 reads TGTGCCAGCAGTGTGGAGGGGGAATACACTGAAGCTTTCTTT. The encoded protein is CASSVEGEYTEAFF.

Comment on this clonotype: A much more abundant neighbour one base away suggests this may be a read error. The CDR3 region has the DNA TGCAGCGTTGAGATCAGCAGGGGGACTATCACTGAAGCTTTCTTT. Amino acids: CSVEISRGTITEAFF. The rearrangement links TRBV29-1 to TRBJ1-1, with 7 bases that match TRBD1. The CDR3 runs 15 residues. V gave up 3 bases and J gave up 4 bases; unmatched junction bases: 11. The germline V gene encodes CDR1 SQVTM and CDR2 ANQGSEA.

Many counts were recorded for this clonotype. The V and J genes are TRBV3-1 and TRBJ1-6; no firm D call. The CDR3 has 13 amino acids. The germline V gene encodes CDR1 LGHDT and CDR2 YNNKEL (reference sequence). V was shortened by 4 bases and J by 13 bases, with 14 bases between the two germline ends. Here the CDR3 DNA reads TGTGCCAGCAGCCCGGAGACGGTGGGGCCCCTCCACTTT. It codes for CASSPETVGPLHF.

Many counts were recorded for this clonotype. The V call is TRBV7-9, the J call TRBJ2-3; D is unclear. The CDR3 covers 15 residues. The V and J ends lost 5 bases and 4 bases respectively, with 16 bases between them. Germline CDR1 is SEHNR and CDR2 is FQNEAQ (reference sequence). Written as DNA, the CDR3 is TGTGCCAGCAGCCCCCAGTTGCGGTACCCAGATACGCAGTATTTT. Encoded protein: CASSPQLRYPDTQYF.

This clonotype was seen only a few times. CDR3 DNA sequence: TGCAGCGTTGTAATCCCAGGACCAGATACGCAGTATTTT. The encoded protein is CSVVIPGPDTQYF. J is TRBJ2-3 and V is TRBV29-1; no clear D. V lost 4 bases and J lost 4, with 12 bases in between. Germline lookup yields CDR1 SQVTM and CDR2 ANQGSEA. The CDR3 consists of 13 residues.

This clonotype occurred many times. The CDR3 coding sequence is TGCGCCAGCAGCCAAGATATGGGCCGCACTAGCACAGATACGCAGTATTTT. Its protein is CASSQDMGRTSTDTQYF. The V and J genes are TRBV4-3 and TRBJ2-3; the D is unclear. The germline V gene has CDR1 LGHNA and CDR2 YSLEER. Trimming pared 0 bases from V and 0 bases from J, leaving 13 bases between. The CDR3 loop spans 17 amino acids.

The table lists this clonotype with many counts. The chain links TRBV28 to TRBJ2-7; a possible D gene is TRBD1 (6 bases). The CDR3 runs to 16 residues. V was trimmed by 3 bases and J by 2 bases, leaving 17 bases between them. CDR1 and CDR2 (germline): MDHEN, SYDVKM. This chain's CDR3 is CASSLEIGTSTYEQYF. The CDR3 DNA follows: TGTGCCAGCAGTTTGGAGATCGGGACATCCACCTACGAGCAGTACTTC. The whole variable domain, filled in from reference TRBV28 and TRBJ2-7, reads DVKVTQSSRYLVKRTGEKVFLECVQDMDHENMFWYRQDPGLGLRLIYFSYDVKMKEKGDIPEGYSVSREKKERFSLILESASTNQTSMYLCASSLEIGTSTYEQYFGPGTRLTVT.

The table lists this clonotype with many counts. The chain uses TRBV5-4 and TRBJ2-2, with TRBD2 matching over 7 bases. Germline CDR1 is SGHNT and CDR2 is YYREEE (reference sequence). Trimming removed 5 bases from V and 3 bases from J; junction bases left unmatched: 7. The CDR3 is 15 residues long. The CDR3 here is CASRSGTGDTGELFF. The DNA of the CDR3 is TGTGCCAGCAGGAGCGGGACGGGGGACACCGGGGAGCTGTTTTTT. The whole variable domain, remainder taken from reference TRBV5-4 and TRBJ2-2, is ETGVTQSPTHLIKTRGQQVTLRCSSQSGHNTVSWYQQALGQGPQFIFQYYREEENGRGNFPPRFSGLQFPNYSSELNVNALELDDSALYLCASRSGTGDTGELFFGEGSRLTVL.

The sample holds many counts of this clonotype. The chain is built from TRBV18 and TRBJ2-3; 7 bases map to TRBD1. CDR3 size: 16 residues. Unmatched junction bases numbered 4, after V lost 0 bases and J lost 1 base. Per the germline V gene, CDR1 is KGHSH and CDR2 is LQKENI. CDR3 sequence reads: CASSPPTGARTDTQYF. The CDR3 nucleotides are TGTGCCAGCTCACCACCTACAGGGGCCCGCACAGATACGCAGTATTTT. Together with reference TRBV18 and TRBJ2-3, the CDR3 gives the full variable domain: NAGVMQNPRHLVRRRGQEARLRCSPMKGHSHVYWYRQLPEEGLKFMVYLQKENIIDESGMPKERFSAEFPKEGPSILRIQQVVRGDSAAYFCASSPPTGARTDTQYFGPGTRLTVL.

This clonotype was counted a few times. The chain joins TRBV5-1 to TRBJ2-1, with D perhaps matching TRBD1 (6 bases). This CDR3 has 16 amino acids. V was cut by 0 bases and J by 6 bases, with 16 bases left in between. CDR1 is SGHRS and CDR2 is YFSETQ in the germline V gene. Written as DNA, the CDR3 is TGCGCCAGCAGCTTGGTTCCAGGGGTAGGGATCAATGAGCAGTTCTTC. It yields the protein CASSLVPGVGINEQFF.